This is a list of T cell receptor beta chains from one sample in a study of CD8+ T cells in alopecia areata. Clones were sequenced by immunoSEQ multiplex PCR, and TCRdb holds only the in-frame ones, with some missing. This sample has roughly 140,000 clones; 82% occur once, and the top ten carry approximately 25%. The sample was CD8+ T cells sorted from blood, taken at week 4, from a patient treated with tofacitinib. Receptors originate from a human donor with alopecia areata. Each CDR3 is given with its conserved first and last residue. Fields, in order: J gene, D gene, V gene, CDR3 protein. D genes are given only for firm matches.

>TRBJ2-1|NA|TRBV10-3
CAISPDSYSGARDNEQFF
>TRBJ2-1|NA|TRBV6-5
CATRKETTYNEQFF
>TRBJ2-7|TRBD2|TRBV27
CASSLSGTSGYEQYF
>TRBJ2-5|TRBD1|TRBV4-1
CASSQAPAGTALETQYF
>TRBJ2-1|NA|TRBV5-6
CASSLSVGSYSNNEQFF
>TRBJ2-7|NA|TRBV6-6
CASSPLTSYEQYF
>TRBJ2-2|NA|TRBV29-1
CSVEDREITGELFF
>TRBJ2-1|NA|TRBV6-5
CASSEPGQNNEQFF
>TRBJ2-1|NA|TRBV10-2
CASSEGGPSYNEQFF
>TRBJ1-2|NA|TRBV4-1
CASSQPGASYGYTF
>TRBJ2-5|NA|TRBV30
CAWDPGHRLGETQYF
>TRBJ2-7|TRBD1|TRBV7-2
CASSNRDRGHYEQYF
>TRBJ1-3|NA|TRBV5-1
CASRGGAPTSGNTIYF
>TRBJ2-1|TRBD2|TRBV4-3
CASSQGLAEDNEQFF
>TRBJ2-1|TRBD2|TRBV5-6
CASSWTSGGVQDEQFF
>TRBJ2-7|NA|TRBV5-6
CASSLFSGTEQYF
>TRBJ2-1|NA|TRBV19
CASSRGTPAGDEQFF
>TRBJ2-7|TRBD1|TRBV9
CASSPGTGEYEQYF
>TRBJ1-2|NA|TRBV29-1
CSVEDMRGYTF
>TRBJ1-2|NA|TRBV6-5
CASSRGMIVYGYTF
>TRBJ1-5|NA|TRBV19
CASSIAEYSNQPQHF
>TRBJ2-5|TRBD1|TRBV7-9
CASSLKGALETQYF
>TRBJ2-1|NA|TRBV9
CASSVEVGLVNEQFF
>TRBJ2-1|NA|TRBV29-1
CSVKTDDYNEQFF
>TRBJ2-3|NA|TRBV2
CASSTESTSTDTQYF
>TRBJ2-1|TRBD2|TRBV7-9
CASRASGEYNEQFF
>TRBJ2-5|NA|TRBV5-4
CASSLEAGGDETQYF
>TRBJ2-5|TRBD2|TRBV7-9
CASSLYSGGGETQYF
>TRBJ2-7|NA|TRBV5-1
CASSLGTNSYEQYF
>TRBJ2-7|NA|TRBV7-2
CASSGPGYEQYF
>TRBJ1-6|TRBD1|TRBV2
CASSVLWDRARLANSPLHF
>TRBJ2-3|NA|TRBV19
CASSIDGRLTDTQYF
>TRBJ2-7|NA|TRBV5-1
CASSLGGGSSYEQYF
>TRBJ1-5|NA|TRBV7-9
CASSYGNSNQPQHF
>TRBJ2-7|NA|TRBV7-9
CASSPLGEDYEQYF
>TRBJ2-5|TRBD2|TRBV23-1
CASSQFSGTSGAFQETQYF
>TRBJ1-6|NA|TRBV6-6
CASTKGGEDSPLHF
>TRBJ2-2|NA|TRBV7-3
CASSLNPGSVANTGELFF
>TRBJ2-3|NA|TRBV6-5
CASSYDSTDTQYF
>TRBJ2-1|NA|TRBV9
CASSVAVYNEQFF
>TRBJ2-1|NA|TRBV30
CAWSGVDFYNEQFF